This TCR beta chain was captured by sequencing in a study of CD8+CD57+ T cells in acquired aplastic anemia. Study-level information: DNA from sorted CD4+ and CD8+ cells averaged approximately 2.9 ug.

This CDR3 contains 14 residues. Germline V gives CDR1 SNHLY, CDR2 FYNNEI. As to this clonotype: As yet, its antigen is unknown. Relative to the germline gene, one junction end is altered; a read error may explain this.

Genomic DNA, serving as template, underwent TCR beta VDJ and CDR3 profiling. TCRdb re-analysed the reads in MiXCR, keeping a single row per CDR3 protein. The sample has roughly 130,000 distinct CDR3 sequences; 48% are singletons. Study-level findings and limits: Patients and controls were not found to differ significantly in CD8+ Simpson's diversity.

J is TRBJ2-1 and V is TRBV2, with D perhaps given as TRBD1 or TRBD2 (5 bases each). The clonotype originates from a human donor in good health, serving as a control. The sequencing sample was made of sorted CD4+, CD8+, or CD8+CD57+ T cells (not recorded which) from PBMCs. The CDR3 loop is CASSKGTPSNEQLF. CDR3 DNA sequence: TGTGCCAGCAGTAAGGGGACGCCTTCCAATGAGCAGCTCTTC.